What follows are 13 T cell receptor beta chains derived from one specimen sequenced in a study of breast tumors, draining lymph nodes, adjacent tissues. TCRdb called the multiplex PCR reads again in MiXCR, with one record for every CDR3 protein. This table holds about 100,000 distinct CDR3 sequences, 21% found once. Breast cancer patients provided tissue from their axillary draining lymph nodes. The specimen sequenced was axillary lymph node tissue. All receptors derive from a female donor with breast cancer. Some clones in this sample may be carry-over from other donors' samples.

There are many counts of this clonotype. The V call is TRBV4-1, the J call TRBJ2-5; D possibly uses TRBD1 or TRBD2 (5 bases each). Germline V gene sequence: CDR1 MGHRA, CDR2 YSYEKL. V lost 3 bases and J 5 bases, leaving 10 bases between the germline ends. The CDR3 loop spans 13 amino acids. CDR3 protein: CASSQGRSETQYF. For the CDR3, the DNA is TGCGCCAGCAGCCAGGGACGATCGGAGACCCAGTACTTC.

This clonotype was seen a few times. The chain links TRBV6-5 to TRBJ1-5, with TRBD1 as a possible D gene (6 bases). Germline loops: CDR1 MNHEY, CDR2 SVGAGI. V lost 6 bases, J lost 4 bases, and 13 bases lay in between. This CDR3 is 14 amino acids long. CDR3 DNA sequence: TGTGCCAGCAGACCGGGACAACGGAATCAGCCCCAGCATTTT. This gives the protein CASRPGQRNQPQHF.

This clonotype was detected many times. The chain couples TRBV4-1 to TRBJ2-1; perhaps TRBD1 as D (6 bases). CDR1 is MGHRA and CDR2 is YSYEKL in the germline V gene. The ends were cut back, 0 bases at V and 2 bases at J, with 8 bases in the middle. This CDR3 has 15 amino acids. The CDR3 loop reads CASSQEDRAYNEQFF. As DNA, the CDR3 is TGCGCCAGCAGCCAAGAGGACAGAGCCTACAATGAGCAGTTCTTC.

This clonotype was seen only a few times. This is likely a read error, given that the CDR3 carries no conserved phenylalanine or tryptophan at its end. This chain uses TRBV30 with TRBJ1-3; D unclear. Germline CDR1 GTSNPN, CDR2 SVGIG (reference sequence). Trimming pared 3 bases from V and 3 bases from J, leaving 9 bases between. The CDR3 runs 13 residues. The CDR3 protein is CAWRGYNGNTIYL. The CDR3 DNA sequence: TGTGCCTGGAGGGGTTATAATGGAAACACCATATATCTT.

In the case of this clonotype: A read error may account for a junction end that differs from germline. This chain links TRBV5-1 with TRBJ2-2, with 8 bases identical to TRBD2. Germline assignment: CDR1 SGHRS and CDR2 YFSETQ. This CDR3 contains 15 residues. CDR3 in amino acids: CASSLSGRDTGELVF. The CDR3 bases are TGCGCCAGCAGCTTGTCCGGGAGGGACACCGGGGAGCTGGTTTTT.

This clonotype has at least ten counts. This rearrangement joins TRBV6-1 to TRBJ1-5; no firm D call. The V gene's germline CDR1 is MNHNS and CDR2 SASEGT. V was trimmed by 2 bases and J by 5 bases, leaving 7 bases between them. The CDR3 consists of 13 residues. DNA of the CDR3: TGTGCCAGCAGTGAACTTAGGGATCAGCCCCAGCATTTT. This codes for CASSELRDQPQHF.

This clonotype has at least ten counts. The genes are TRBV24-1 and TRBJ2-3; TRBD2 matches at 13 bases. CDR3 size: 17 residues. Germline CDR1 and CDR2: KGHDR and SFDVKD. V lost 4 bases, J lost 5 bases, and 8 bases stayed unmatched. For the CDR3, the DNA is TGTGCCACCAGTGACCCCGGACTAGCGGGAGTGAGAGATACGCAGTATTTT. Amino acid sequence: CATSDPGLAGVRDTQYF.

This chain's CDR3 is CASNTLRYVDYGYTF. The CDR3 DNA follows: TGTGCCAGTAATACTCTTCGGTATGTGGACTATGGCTACACCTTC. The J gene is TRBJ1-2, the V gene TRBV6-1, with D uncertain. V lost 9 bases and J lost 3, with 20 bases in between. The CDR3 runs to 15 residues. Germline CDR1 and CDR2: MNHNS and SASEGT.

This clonotype was picked up many times. The rearrangement uses TRBV7-9 and TRBJ1-2; 7 bases fit TRBD1. This CDR3 is built from 13 residues. Germline trimming cut 1 base from V and 11 bases from J; bases unmatched to any gene: 7. Per the germline V gene, CDR1 is SEHNR and CDR2 is FQNEAQ (reference sequence). CDR3 residues: CASSLEGAEGYTF. Written as DNA, the CDR3 is TGTGCCAGCAGCTTAGAGGGGGCGGAGGGATACACCTTC.

This clonotype was counted ten times or more. This rearrangement joins TRBV27 to TRBJ2-1; D tentatively fits TRBD1 or TRBD2 (6 bases each). V was trimmed by 5 bases and J by 7 bases, leaving 18 bases between them. CDR3 size: 15 residues. Germline CDR1 and CDR2: MNHEY and SMNVEV (reference sequence). CDR3 DNA: TGTGCCAGCAGTGGTGGAGGGGGGACCCGGAATGAGCAGTTCTTC. This codes for CASSGGGGTRNEQFF.

This clonotype came up many times. The genes are TRBV7-4 and TRBJ2-7; a possible D gene is TRBD2 (6 bases). Germline V gene data show CDR1 as SGHVT and CDR2 as SQSDAQ. V lost 1 base, J lost 6 bases, and 16 bases lay in between. The CDR3 has 15 residues. The CDR3, as DNA: TGTGCCAGCAGCTTAGGCGGGGAAGCGCCAGGCGAGCAGTACTTC. Its translation: CASSLGGEAPGEQYF.

The rearrangement joins TRBV19 to TRBJ2-7; 11 bases fit TRBD2. CDR1 is LNHDA and CDR2 is SQIVND in the germline V gene (reference sequence). The CDR3 contains 14 residues. Trimming cost V 4 bases and J 6 bases; bases outside gene matches: 5. The CDR3 bases are TGTGCCAGTAGTACACTAGCGGGGGCCCGCGAGCAGTACTTC. The encoded protein is CASSTLAGAREQYF.

This clonotype was seen at least ten times. This chain connects TRBV7-2 to TRBJ2-7; possible D gene TRBD2, 6 bases. Trimming cost V 1 base and J 0 bases, with 13 bases left between them. Germline CDR1 SGHTA, CDR2 FQGNSA. This CDR3 has 16 amino acids. Here the CDR3 DNA reads TGTGCCAGCAGCTTAGGGGCGGGAAGGGGCTCCTACGAGCAGTACTTC. Amino acid sequence: CASSLGAGRGSYEQYF. The complete variable domain, with remaining parts taken from reference TRBV7-2 and TRBJ2-7, reads GAGVSQSPSNKVTEKGKDVELRCDPISGHTALYWYRQSLGQGLEFLIYFQGNSAPDKSGLPSDRFSAERTGGSVSTLTIQRTQQEDSAVYLCASSLGAGRGSYEQYFGPGTRLTVT.